One sample yielded the 32 T cell receptor beta chains listed below, sequenced in a study of T cells after posttransplantation cyclophosphamide. Data came from immunoSEQ multiplex PCR; TCRdb stores just in-frame clones and leaves some out. The data show roughly 30,000 clones, with roughly 90% seen just once and more than 12% held by the top ten. The sequenced material came from PBMCs. The receptors derive from a woman aged 40 to 50 with a blood cancer, CMV-positive, and with a related stem cell donor.

This clone was found a few times. J is TRBJ1-3 and V is TRBV7-9; 8 nucleotides agree with TRBD1. The ends lost 5 bases at V and 7 bases at J; junction bases unmatched: 7. The CDR3 loop spans 14 amino acids. The germline V gene encodes CDR1 SEHNR and CDR2 FQNEAQ (reference sequence). The CDR3 DNA reads TGTGCCAGCAGCCCGGACAGGGTGCGGAACACCATATATTTT. Encoded protein: CASSPDRVRNTIYF.

The chain couples TRBV4-3 to TRBJ1-2, with 9 bases identical to TRBD1. Losses at the gene ends were 0 bases for V and 7 bases for J; bases not matched to a gene: 9. The CDR3 loop spans 16 amino acids. Germline V CDR1 and CDR2: LGHNA, YSLEER. The CDR3 DNA follows: TGCGCCAGCAGCCAAGATGGGGGACAGGGTGTATTTGGCTACACCTTC. This sequence encodes CASSQDGGQGVFGYTF.

The gene calls are TRBV5-1 and TRBJ2-3, with D possibly matching TRBD2 (5 bases). The CDR3 length is 13 residues. The germline V gene has CDR1 SGHRS and CDR2 YFSETQ. V lost 0 bases to trimming and J lost 4 bases, with 6 bases between them. CDR3 nucleotide sequence: TGCGCCAGCAGCTTGGCGGGGTCAGATACGCAGTATTTT. Protein product: CASSLAGSDTQYF.

The J gene is TRBJ1-2, the V gene TRBV9; 7 nucleotides agree with TRBD1. This CDR3 has 14 amino acids. V shed 5 bases, J shed 3 bases, and the junction held 7 bases outside the gene matches. CDR1 and CDR2 from the germline V gene are SGDLS and YYNGEE. The CDR3 DNA reads as TGTGCCAGCAGAGCAGACAGGGTATACTATGGCTACACCTTC. Translating it yields CASRADRVYYGYTF.

This clone was counted only a few times. The sample carries other DNA sequences with the same CDR3. V is TRBV6-4 and J is TRBJ1-2; the D gene is possibly TRBD1 (5 bases). Germline V CDR1 and CDR2: MRHNA, SNTAGT. This CDR3 region has 13 residues. V was clipped by 6 bases and J by 2 bases, with 10 bases between them. The CDR3 DNA is TGTGCCAGCAGCCGCGACAGAAACTATGGCTACACCTTC. Its translation is CASSRDRNYGYTF.

The V call is TRBV2, the J call TRBJ2-5, with 11 positions matching TRBD1. The V and J ends lost 4 bases and 6 bases, in that order; junction bases with no gene match: 10. Germline V gene data show CDR1 as SNHLY and CDR2 as FYNNEI. The CDR3 covers 16 residues. The CDR3 loop is CASSVPGTGGGKTQYF. The CDR3 DNA reads as TGTGCCAGCAGTGTTCCCGGGACAGGGGGTGGAAAGACCCAGTACTTC.

V gene TRBV19 combines with J gene TRBJ1-2; unclear D gene. The V end lost 0 bases, the J end lost 5 bases, and 4 bases lay between the germline ends. Germline values: CDR1 LNHDA, CDR2 SQIVND (reference sequence). The CDR3 sequence is 12 residues long. This CDR3 reads CASSIDPYGYTF. The DNA for the CDR3 is TGTGCCAGTAGTATAGACCCTTATGGCTACACCTTC.

Notes on this clone: Other DNA sequences within the sample encode an identical CDR3. This chain uses TRBV9 with TRBJ1-6, with D possibly matching TRBD1 (5 bases). V was pared by 0 bases and J by 6 bases, with 13 bases between. Germline CDR1 is SGDLS and CDR2 is YYNGEE. The CDR3 length is 16 residues. CDR3 nucleotide sequence: TGTGCCAGCAGCGTAGATCTAAGGGGAGGTAATTCACCCCTCCACTTT. Protein sequence: CASSVDLRGGNSPLHF.

This clone appeared a few times. The rearrangement joins TRBV4-3 to TRBJ1-2; unclear D gene. Between the trimmed V and J ends, which lost 0 bases and 4 bases, there was a span of 12 bases. This CDR3 has 15 amino acids. The germline V gene encodes CDR1 LGHNA and CDR2 YSLEER. The CDR3: CASSQERTGIYGYTF. In DNA, the CDR3 is TGCGCCAGCAGCCAAGAGAGGACGGGGATCTATGGCTACACCTTC.

The gene calls are TRBV5-1 and TRBJ2-3; 9 positions agree with TRBD2. The CDR3 sequence is 17 residues long. Germline values: CDR1 SGHRS, CDR2 YFSETQ. The trim removed 2 bases at V and 0 bases at J, leaving 7 bases unmatched. In DNA form, the CDR3 reads TGCGCCAGCAGCTTAGCTAGCGGGGCAGTCAGCACAGATACGCAGTATTTT. Protein product: CASSLASGAVSTDTQYF.

Comment on this clone: This sample also contains other DNA sequences that code for the same CDR3. J is TRBJ1-6 and V is TRBV4-2; the match to TRBD1 covers 9 bases. With V trimmed by 1 base and J by 7 bases, 8 bases remained unmatched. Germline V lookup: CDR1 LGHNA, CDR2 YNFKEQ. The CDR3 has 17 residues. The DNA of the CDR3 is TGTGCCAGCAGCCAAGCTAACAGGGGGCAGAGCAATTCACCCCTCCACTTT. It yields the protein CASSQANRGQSNSPLHF.

This sequence joins TRBV6-4 and TRBJ2-3; 7 positions match TRBD1. V trimming: 2 bases; J trimming: 0 bases; junction bases outside the gene matches: 5. From germline, CDR1 is MRHNA and CDR2 SNTAGT. The CDR3 covers 16 residues. This chain's CDR3 is CASSDLPGQSTDTQYF. CDR3 DNA sequence: TGTGCCAGCAGTGACCTTCCGGGACAGAGCACAGATACGCAGTATTTT.

The chain joins TRBV10-1 to TRBJ1-2; 7 bases match TRBD1. Unmatched junction bases numbered 2, after V lost 0 bases and J lost 4 bases. Germline V gene data show CDR1 as WNHNN and CDR2 as SYGVQD (reference sequence). This CDR3 contains 14 residues. The CDR3 DNA sequence: TGCGCCAGCAGTGAGTCGGGACAGCCCTATGGCTACACCTTC. It codes for CASSESGQPYGYTF.

V usage is TRBV4-3 and J usage is TRBJ1-2; 8 positions agree with TRBD1. The CDR3 is 16 residues long. Germline CDR1 reads LGHNA; CDR2 reads YSLEER. After removal of 1 base from V and 6 bases from J, the junction contained 10 bases not matched to a gene. CDR3 bases: TGCGCCAGCAGCCAAGGGGTAGGGACAGGCGGGGATGGCTACACCTTC. Amino acid sequence: CASSQGVGTGGDGYTF.

The J gene is TRBJ1-6, the V gene TRBV15, with 8 bases that match TRBD1. V gave up 5 bases and J gave up 7 bases; unmatched junction bases: 7. There are 15 residues in the CDR3. Germline V gene data show CDR1 as LNHNV and CDR2 as YYDKDF (reference sequence). The CDR3 nucleotides read TGTGCCACCAGCGCGACAGGGGTTGGGAATTCACCCCTCCACTTT. Residues: CATSATGVGNSPLHF.

The genes are TRBV5-1 and TRBJ2-3; D uncertain. Germline assignment: CDR1 SGHRS and CDR2 YFSETQ. The CDR3 extends over 15 amino acids. Trimming removed 0 bases from V and 2 bases from J, with 10 bases in between. This CDR3 reads CASSLVALPTDTQYF. The CDR3 nucleotides read TGCGCCAGCAGCTTGGTCGCGTTACCCACAGATACGCAGTATTTT.

CDR3 loop: CASSLLTITVTEAFF. In DNA form, the CDR3 reads TGTGCCAGCAGCTTGTTGACAATTACCGTAACTGAAGCTTTCTTT. The chain uses TRBV5-6 and TRBJ1-1, with D unresolved. Trimming took off 1 base at V and 5 bases at J, with 15 bases between the two ends. The CDR3 has 15 amino acids. Germline V gene lookup returns CDR1 SGHDT and CDR2 YYEEEE. The complete variable domain, with remaining parts taken from reference TRBV5-6 and TRBJ1-1, reads DAGVTQSPTHLIKTRGQQVTLRCSPKSGHDTVSWYQQALGQGPQFIFQYYEEEERQRGNFPDRFSGHQFPNYSSELNVNALLLGDSALYLCASSLLTITVTEAFFGQGTRLTVV.

The rearrangement uses TRBV4-3 and TRBJ2-1; TRBD2 agrees at 12 bases. CDR1 and CDR2 from the germline V gene are LGHNA and YSLEER. This CDR3 comprises 15 residues. V dropped 7 bases and J dropped 7; count of bases not matched to a gene: 8. The CDR3 DNA is TGCGCCAGCACCCAGGGACTAGCGGGTGAGAATGAGCAGTTCTTC. As protein: CASTQGLAGENEQFF.

This chain joins TRBV6-1 and TRBJ1-5; TRBD1 aligns across 7 bases. V lost 2 bases to trimming and J lost 5 bases; unmatched junction nucleotides: 0. CDR1 is MNHNS, CDR2 SASEGT, per germline. This CDR3 spans 13 amino acids. The CDR3 nucleotides read TGTGCCAGCAGTGAACAGGGGGATCAGCCCCAGCATTTT. This translates into CASSEQGDQPQHF.

The gene calls are TRBV5-1 and TRBJ2-1; TRBD2 aligns across 7 bases. J lost 2 bases, V lost 2 bases, and 7 bases had no gene match. Germline V gene data show CDR1 as SGHRS and CDR2 as YFSETQ. This CDR3 is built from 16 residues. CDR3 sequence (DNA): TGCGCCAGCAGCTTTGGGGGGGGACTGGCCTACAATGAGCAGTTCTTC. Amino acid sequence: CASSFGGGLAYNEQFF.

V gene TRBV5-1 combines with J gene TRBJ1-2; TRBD1 agrees at 7 bases. The CDR3 loop spans 19 amino acids. Germline V gene lookup returns CDR1 SGHRS and CDR2 YFSETQ. V lost 4 bases to trimming and J lost 4 bases; unmatched junction nucleotides: 22. The DNA for the CDR3 is TGCGCCAGCAGCCGCAACTCTCCTAGAGACAGGGTTACTCTCTATGGCTACACCTTC. Its protein is CASSRNSPRDRVTLYGYTF.

V usage is TRBV6-1 and J usage is TRBJ1-2; D perhaps matches TRBD1 (6 bases). The CDR3 has 15 amino acids. The germline CDR1 and CDR2 sequences are MNHNS and SASEGT. V was clipped by 1 base and J by 6 bases, with 15 bases between them. Here the CDR3 reads CASSEGTGYTNGYTF. Here the CDR3 DNA reads TGTGCCAGCAGTGAAGGCACAGGGTATACGAATGGCTACACCTTC.

The J gene is TRBJ1-4, the V gene TRBV19, with D perhaps TRBD1 (6 bases). This CDR3 has 15 amino acids. CDR1 and CDR2 (germline): LNHDA, SQIVND (reference sequence). The germline V and J ends were trimmed by 4 bases and 0 bases, with 9 bases remaining between them. The DNA for the CDR3 is TGTGCCAGTAGTACCCGACAGGCAACTAATGAAAAACTGTTTTTT. Its protein product is CASSTRQATNEKLFF.

The chain recombines TRBV19 with TRBJ2-1; TRBD2 matches 7 bases. The CDR3 totals 14 residues. J lost 2 bases, V lost 5 bases, and 3 bases had no gene match. Germline V gene sequence: CDR1 LNHDA, CDR2 SQIVND (reference sequence). The CDR3 protein is CASSYGGAYNEQFF. The CDR3 DNA follows: TGTGCCAGTAGTTATGGGGGGGCCTACAATGAGCAGTTCTTC.

The gene calls are TRBV7-9 and TRBJ1-1, with TRBD1 matching 10 bases. Germline V gene sequence: CDR1 SEHNR, CDR2 FQNEAQ (reference sequence). The CDR3 has 15 amino acids. The ends lost 5 bases at V and 7 bases at J; junction bases unmatched: 10. This chain's CDR3 is CASSQEAGTGVEAFF. CDR3 DNA sequence: TGTGCCAGCAGCCAGGAGGCCGGGACAGGGGTTGAAGCTTTCTTT. The whole variable domain, filled in from reference TRBV7-9 and TRBJ1-1, reads DTGVSQNPRHKITKRGQNVTFRCDPISEHNRLYWYRQTLGQGPEFLTYFQNEAQLEKSRLLSDRFSAERPKGSFSTLEIQRTEQGDSAMYLCASSQEAGTGVEAFFGQGTRLTVV.

The V and J genes are TRBV9 and TRBJ2-3; TRBD1 matches at 7 bases. From germline, CDR1 is SGDLS and CDR2 YYNGEE. The V and J ends lost 3 bases and 2 bases, in that order; junction bases with no gene match: 6. The CDR3 contains 15 residues. CDR3 loop: CASSGQGTPTDTQYF. The CDR3 DNA sequence: TGTGCCAGCAGCGGACAGGGAACCCCCACAGATACGCAGTATTTT.

The chain employs TRBV7-8 and TRBJ1-1; 8 bases agree with TRBD1. V shed 2 bases and J 7 bases; nucleotides not matched to a gene: 9. The germline V gene has CDR1 SGHVS and CDR2 FQNEAQ. The CDR3 sequence is 15 residues long. The CDR3 sequence is CASSLYGRGLGEAFF. The DNA of the CDR3 is TGTGCCAGCAGCTTATACGGCAGGGGGCTTGGTGAAGCTTTCTTT.

The chain recombines TRBV27 with TRBJ2-2; 7 positions agree with TRBD2. The CDR3 covers 16 residues. Germline CDR1 is MNHEY and CDR2 is SMNVEV (reference sequence). V shed 5 bases and J 6 bases; nucleotides not matched to a gene: 12. In nucleotides, the CDR3 is TGTGCCAGCAGTGACCCCCGGGGAGGGGTCGCCGGGGAGCTGTTTTTT. This gives the protein CASSDPRGGVAGELFF.

V usage is TRBV19 and J usage is TRBJ1-1; 7 nucleotides line up with TRBD1. The CDR3 runs to 13 residues. V lost 3 bases to trimming and J lost 4 bases; unmatched junction nucleotides: 2. Germline lookup yields CDR1 LNHDA and CDR2 SQIVND (reference sequence). CDR3 nucleotides: TGTGCCAGTAGTATTGACAGGGCCACTGAAGCTTTCTTT. Translated: CASSIDRATEAFF.

The J gene is TRBJ2-3, the V gene TRBV13; 10 bases agree with TRBD1. Germline V gene data show CDR1 as PRHDT and CDR2 as FYEKMQ (reference sequence). J was trimmed by 3 bases and V by 4 bases; bases with no gene match: 7. The CDR3 has 16 amino acids. The DNA of the CDR3 is TGTGCCAGCAGCTCTATGGACAGGGGGTGGACAGATACGCAGTATTTT. Its protein is CASSSMDRGWTDTQYF.

The CDR3 here is CASSYSMGTGAFEQYF. The DNA of the CDR3 is TGTGCCAGCAGTTACTCGATGGGGACAGGGGCCTTCGAGCAGTACTTC. This chain links TRBV6-5 with TRBJ2-7; 10 positions agree with TRBD1. V lost 0 bases to trimming and J lost 6 bases; unmatched junction nucleotides: 8. Germline V gene data show CDR1 as MNHEY and CDR2 as SVGAGI. The CDR3 runs to 16 residues.

The chain combines TRBV6-5 with TRBJ2-1, with D possibly being TRBD1 (5 bases). Germline values: CDR1 MNHEY, CDR2 SVGAGI. CDR3 length equals 12 residues. Trimming removed 8 bases from V and 8 bases from J, with 13 bases in between. CDR3 protein: CASARASDEQFF. CDR3 DNA sequence: TGTGCCAGCGCCAGGGCCAGTGATGAGCAGTTCTTC.